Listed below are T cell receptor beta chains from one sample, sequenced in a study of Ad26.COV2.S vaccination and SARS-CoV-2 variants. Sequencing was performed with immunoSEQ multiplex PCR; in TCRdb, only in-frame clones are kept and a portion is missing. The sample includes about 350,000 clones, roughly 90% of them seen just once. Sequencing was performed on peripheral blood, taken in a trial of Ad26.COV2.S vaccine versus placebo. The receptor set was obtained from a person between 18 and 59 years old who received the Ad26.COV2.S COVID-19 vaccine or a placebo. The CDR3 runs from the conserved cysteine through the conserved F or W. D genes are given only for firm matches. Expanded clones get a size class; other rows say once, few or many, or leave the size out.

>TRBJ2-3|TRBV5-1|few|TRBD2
CASSPGLAGGADTQYF
TGCGCCAGCAGCCCGGGACTAGCGGGAGGCGCAGATACGCAGTATTTT
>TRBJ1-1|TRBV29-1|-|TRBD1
CSVLRAGGTAFF
TGCAGCGTACTTAGGGCAGGGGGCACAGCTTTCTTT
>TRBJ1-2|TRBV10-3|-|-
CAIPFSAGYGYTF
TGTGCCATTCCTTTTTCGGCCGGCTATGGCTACACCTTC
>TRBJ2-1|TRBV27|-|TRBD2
CASSKLTSGSYNEQFF
TGTGCCAGCAGCAAACTGACTAGCGGGAGTTATAATGAGCAGTTCTTC
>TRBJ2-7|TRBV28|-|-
CASSPWEEAPIYEQYF
TGTGCCAGCAGCCCCTGGGAGGAGGCTCCCATCTACGAGCAGTACTTC
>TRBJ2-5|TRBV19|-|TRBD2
CASSMFFSGGTGETQYF
TGTGCCAGTAGTATGTTTTTTAGCGGGGGGACCGGAGAGACCCAGTACTTC
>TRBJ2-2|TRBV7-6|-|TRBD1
CASSAGQGANTGELFF
TGTGCCAGCAGCGCCGGACAGGGGGCGAACACCGGGGAGCTGTTTTTT
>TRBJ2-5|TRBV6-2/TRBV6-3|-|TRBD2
CASSYPRAGGTETQYF
TGTGCCAGCAGTTACCCCCGGGCGGGAGGGACAGAGACCCAGTACTTC
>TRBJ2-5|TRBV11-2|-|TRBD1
CASSLIQGARETQYF
TGTGCCAGCAGCTTAATCCAGGGGGCACGAGAGACCCAGTACTTC
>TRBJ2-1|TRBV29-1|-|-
CSGAGGLTAYNEQFF
TGCAGCGGGGCAGGGGGACTAACTGCATACAATGAGCAGTTCTTC
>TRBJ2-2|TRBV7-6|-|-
CASSLLNTGELFF
TGTGCCAGCAGCTTGCTAAACACCGGGGAGCTGTTTTTT
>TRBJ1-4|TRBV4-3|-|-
CASSPEEGRNFEKLFF
TGCGCCAGCAGCCCTGAAGAGGGGAGGAATTTTGAAAAACTGTTTTTT
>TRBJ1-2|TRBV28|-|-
CASSFSQNKPSPGYTF
TGTGCCAGCAGTTTCTCCCAGAACAAGCCTTCCCCTGGCTACACCTTC
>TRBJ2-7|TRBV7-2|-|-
CASSLGRRGPEGNEQYF
TGTGCCAGCAGCTTAGGGAGGCGAGGCCCCGAAGGCAACGAGCAGTACTTC
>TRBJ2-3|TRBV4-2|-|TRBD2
CASSPLQSLAGGRTQYF
TGTGCCAGCAGCCCCCTCCAATCACTAGCGGGGGGGCGGACGCAGTATTTT
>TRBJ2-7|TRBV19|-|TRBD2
CASSPRTSGSEQYF
TGTGCCAGTAGTCCTAGGACTAGCGGGAGCGAGCAGTACTTC
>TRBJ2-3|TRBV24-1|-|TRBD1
CATSDFWATGSTDTQYF
TGTGCCACCAGTGACTTTTGGGCGACAGGGAGCACAGATACGCAGTATTTT
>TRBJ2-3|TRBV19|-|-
CASRRGTGAVDTQYF
TGTGCCAGTAGAAGAGGGACGGGGGCAGTAGATACGCAGTATTTT
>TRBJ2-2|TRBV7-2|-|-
CASSLHGNTGELFF
TGTGCCAGCAGTCTCCACGGGAACACCGGGGAGCTGTTTTTT